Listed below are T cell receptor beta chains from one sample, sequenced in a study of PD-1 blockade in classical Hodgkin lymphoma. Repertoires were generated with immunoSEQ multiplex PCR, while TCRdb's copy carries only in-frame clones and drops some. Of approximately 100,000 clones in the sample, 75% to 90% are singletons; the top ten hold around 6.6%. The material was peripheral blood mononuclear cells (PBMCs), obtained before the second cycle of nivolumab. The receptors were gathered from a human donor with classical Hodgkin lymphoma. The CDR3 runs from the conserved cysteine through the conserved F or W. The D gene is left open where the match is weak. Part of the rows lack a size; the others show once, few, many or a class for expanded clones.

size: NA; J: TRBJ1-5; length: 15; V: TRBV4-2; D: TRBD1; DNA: TGTGCCAGCAGCGGGCAGGGGGATCGCAATCAGCCCCAGCATTTT; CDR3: CASSGQGDRNQPQHF
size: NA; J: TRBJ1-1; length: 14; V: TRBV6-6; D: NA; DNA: TGTGCCAGCAGTTACACTTGGGTGGACACTGAAGCTTTCTTT; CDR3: CASSYTWVDTEAFF
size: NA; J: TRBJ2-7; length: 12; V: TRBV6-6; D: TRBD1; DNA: TGTGCCAGTGGAGACAGGGTCAACGAGCAGTACTTC; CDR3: CASGDRVNEQYF
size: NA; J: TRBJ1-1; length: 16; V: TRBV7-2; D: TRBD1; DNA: TGTGCCAGCAGCTCCGGGACAGGCCTTCCGAACACTGAAGCTTTCTTT; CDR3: CASSSGTGLPNTEAFF
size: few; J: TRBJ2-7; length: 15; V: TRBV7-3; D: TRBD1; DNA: TGTGCCAGCAGCTCACCGGGACAGGGGATATACGAGCAGTACTTC; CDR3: CASSSPGQGIYEQYF
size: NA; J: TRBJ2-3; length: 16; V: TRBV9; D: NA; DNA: TGTGCCAGCAGCGTACTGAGCGGCTTCTCCACAGATACGCAGTATTTT; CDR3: CASSVLSGFSTDTQYF
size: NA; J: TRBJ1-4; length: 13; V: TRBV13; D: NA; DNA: TGTGCCAGCAGCCGAGACAAGAATGAAAAACTGTTTTTT; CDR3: CASSRDKNEKLFF
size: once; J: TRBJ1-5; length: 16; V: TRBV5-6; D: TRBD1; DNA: TGTGCCAGCAGCTTGACCGGGACAGGGGGCTGGCAGCCCCAGCATTTT; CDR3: CASSLTGTGGWQPQHF
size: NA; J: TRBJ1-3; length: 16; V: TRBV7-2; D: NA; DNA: TGTGCCAGCAGCTTAGAGGGGACCTCTTCTGGAAACACCATATATTTT; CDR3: CASSLEGTSSGNTIYF
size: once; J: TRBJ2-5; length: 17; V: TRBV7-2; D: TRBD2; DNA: TGTGCCAGCAGCCCACAATCGGGACTAGCGAGACAAGAGACCCAGTACTTC; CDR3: CASSPQSGLARQETQYF
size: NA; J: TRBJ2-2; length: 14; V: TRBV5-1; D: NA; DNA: TGCGCCAGCAGCTTAGGCCCGAACACCGGGGAGCTGTTTTTT; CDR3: CASSLGPNTGELFF
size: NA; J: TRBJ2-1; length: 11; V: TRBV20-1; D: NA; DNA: TGCAGTGCTAGAATAAGTCGGGCGCAGTTCTTC; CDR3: CSARISRAQFF
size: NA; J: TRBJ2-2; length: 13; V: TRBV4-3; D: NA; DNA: TGCGCCAGCAGCCAATTCAACACCGGGGAGCTGTTTTTT; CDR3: CASSQFNTGELFF
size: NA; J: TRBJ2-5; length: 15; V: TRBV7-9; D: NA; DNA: TGTGCCAGCAGCTTATCACTCGGGACACAAGAGACCCAGTACTTC; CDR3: CASSLSLGTQETQYF
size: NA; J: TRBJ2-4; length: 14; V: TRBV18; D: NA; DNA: TGTGCCAGCTCACAACTCGGGACCCTGGACATTCAGTACTTC; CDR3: CASSQLGTLDIQYF
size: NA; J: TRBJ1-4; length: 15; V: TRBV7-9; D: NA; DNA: TGTGCCAGCAGCTTAGGCAGGACATCAAATGAAAAACTGTTTTTT; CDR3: CASSLGRTSNEKLFF
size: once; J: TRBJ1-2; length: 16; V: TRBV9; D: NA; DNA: TGTGCCAGCAGCACACTGGGGACCGGGAACCTCTATGGCTACACCTTC; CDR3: CASSTLGTGNLYGYTF
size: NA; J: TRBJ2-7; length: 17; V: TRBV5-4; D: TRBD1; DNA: TGTGCCAGCAGCTTGGCTCCGACCGGGACAGGGGCCTACGAGCAGTACTTC; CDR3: CASSLAPTGTGAYEQYF
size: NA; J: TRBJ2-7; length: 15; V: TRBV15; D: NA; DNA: TGTGCCACCAGCAGAGGGTTCACAGGAGCCGGCGAGCAGTACTTC; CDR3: CATSRGFTGAGEQYF
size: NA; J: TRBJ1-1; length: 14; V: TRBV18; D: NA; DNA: TGTGCCAGCTCCTCCATCGGGGGGCTGGCTGAAGCTTTCTTT; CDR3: CASSSIGGLAEAFF
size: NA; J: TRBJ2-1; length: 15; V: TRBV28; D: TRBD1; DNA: TGTGCCAGCAGTTTCTCGGGACAGGTATTAAATGAGCAGTTCTTC; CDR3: CASSFSGQVLNEQFF
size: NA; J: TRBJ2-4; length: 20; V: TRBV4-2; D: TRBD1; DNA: TGTGCCAGCAGCACTGATCTCGGGACAGGTGTATTTGTAGCCAAAAACATTCAGTACTTC; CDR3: CASSTDLGTGVFVAKNIQYF
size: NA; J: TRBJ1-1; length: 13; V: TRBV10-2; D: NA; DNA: TGCGCCAGCAGTGAAACGGTTGCCACTGAAGCTTTCTTT; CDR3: CASSETVATEAFF
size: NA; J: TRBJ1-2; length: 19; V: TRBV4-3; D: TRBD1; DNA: TGCGCCAGCAGCCAGATACCGGGACAGGGGGGAGAGCCGCTCTATGGCTACACCTTC; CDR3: CASSQIPGQGGEPLYGYTF
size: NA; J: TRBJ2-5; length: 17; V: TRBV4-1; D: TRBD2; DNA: TGCGCCAGCAGCCAAGAACCTAGCGGATCCGTTCGGGAGACCCAGTACTTC; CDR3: CASSQEPSGSVRETQYF
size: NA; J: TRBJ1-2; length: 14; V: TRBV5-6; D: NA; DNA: TGTGCCAGCAGCCTTCCGGGGGAGCCCTATGGCTACACCTTC; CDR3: CASSLPGEPYGYTF
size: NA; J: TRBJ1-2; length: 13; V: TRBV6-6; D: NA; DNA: TGTGCCAGCAGGACGGACACCTTAACGGGCTACACCTTC; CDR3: CASRTDTLTGYTF
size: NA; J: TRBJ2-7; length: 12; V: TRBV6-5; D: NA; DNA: TGTGCCAGCAGCCGCCCCCCTCACGAGCAGTACTTC; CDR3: CASSRPPHEQYF
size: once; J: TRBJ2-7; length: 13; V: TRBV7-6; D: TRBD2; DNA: TGTGCCAGCAGCTACGGGACTAGCGGCGAGCAGTACTTC; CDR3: CASSYGTSGEQYF
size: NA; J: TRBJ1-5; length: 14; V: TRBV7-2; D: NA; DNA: TGTGCCAGCAGCTTACCCGACAGAGACGGGCCCCAGCATTTT; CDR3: CASSLPDRDGPQHF
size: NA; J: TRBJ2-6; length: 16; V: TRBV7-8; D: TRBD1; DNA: TGTGCCAGCAGCAAGACAGGGGCCTCTGGGGCCAACGTCCTGACTTTC; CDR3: CASSKTGASGANVLTF
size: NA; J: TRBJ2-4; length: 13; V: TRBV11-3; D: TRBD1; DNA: TGTGCCAGCAGCTTAGATGGGCAGGGGGTTCAGTACTTC; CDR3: CASSLDGQGVQYF
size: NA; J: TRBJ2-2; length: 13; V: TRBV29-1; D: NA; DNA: TGCAGCGCCGATGAAAGGAACACCGGGGAGCTGTTTTTT; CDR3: CSADERNTGELFF
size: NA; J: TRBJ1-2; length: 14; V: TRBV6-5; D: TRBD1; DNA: TGTGCCAGCAGTCCCTGGGACAGGGGCTATGGCTACACCTTC; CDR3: CASSPWDRGYGYTF
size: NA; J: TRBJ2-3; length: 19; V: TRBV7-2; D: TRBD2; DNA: TGTGCCAGCAGTACACTCGGGACTAGCGGAGTCCTCCCCACAGATACGCAGTATTTT; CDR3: CASSTLGTSGVLPTDTQYF
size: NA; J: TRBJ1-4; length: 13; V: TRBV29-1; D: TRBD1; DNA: TGCAGCGTTGAAGTTGTCAGGGGGGAAAAACTGTTTTTT; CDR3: CSVEVVRGEKLFF
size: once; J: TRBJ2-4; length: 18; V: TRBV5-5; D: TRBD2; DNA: TGTGCCAGCAGCGCCGGGACTAGCGGGGGGCAAGCCAAAAACATTCAGTACTTC; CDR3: CASSAGTSGGQAKNIQYF
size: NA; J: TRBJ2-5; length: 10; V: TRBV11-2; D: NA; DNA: TGTGCCAGCAGCTTGGAGACCCAGTACTTC; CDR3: CASSLETQYF
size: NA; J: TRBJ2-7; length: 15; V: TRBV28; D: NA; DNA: TGTGCCAGCACCTTGGGGGCTAGCGGAAACTACGAGCAGTACTTC; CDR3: CASTLGASGNYEQYF
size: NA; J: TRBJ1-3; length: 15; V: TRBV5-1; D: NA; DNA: TGCGCCAGCAGCGACTTTCCCGACTCTGGAAACACCATATATTTT; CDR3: CASSDFPDSGNTIYF
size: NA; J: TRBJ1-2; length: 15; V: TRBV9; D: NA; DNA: TGTGCCAGCAGCCCCGGATCGGGGGTAAACTATGGCTACACCTTC; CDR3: CASSPGSGVNYGYTF
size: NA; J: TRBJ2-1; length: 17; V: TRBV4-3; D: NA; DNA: TGCGCCAGCAGCCAAGATAGGAGGATTTCATTCGGGAATGAGCAGTTCTTC; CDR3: CASSQDRRISFGNEQFF
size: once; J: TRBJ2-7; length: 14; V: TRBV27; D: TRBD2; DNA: TGTGCCAGCAGTTTCGGGACTAGCGACTACGAGCAGTACTTC; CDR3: CASSFGTSDYEQYF
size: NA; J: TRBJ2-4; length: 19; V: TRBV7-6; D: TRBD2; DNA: TGTGCCAGCAGCCTGGCCGTTAGCGGGTTTGCCTTAGCCAAAAACATTCAGTACTTC; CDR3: CASSLAVSGFALAKNIQYF
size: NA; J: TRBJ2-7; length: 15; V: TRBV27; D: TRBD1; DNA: TGTGCCAGCAGTCCTGGGACAGGGGTGTGGTCCGAGCAGTACTTC; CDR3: CASSPGTGVWSEQYF
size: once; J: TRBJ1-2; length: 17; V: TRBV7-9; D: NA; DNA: TGTGCCAGCAGCCCGAGAGGCCCCAGGGGTAGGGACTATGGCTACACCTTC; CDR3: CASSPRGPRGRDYGYTF